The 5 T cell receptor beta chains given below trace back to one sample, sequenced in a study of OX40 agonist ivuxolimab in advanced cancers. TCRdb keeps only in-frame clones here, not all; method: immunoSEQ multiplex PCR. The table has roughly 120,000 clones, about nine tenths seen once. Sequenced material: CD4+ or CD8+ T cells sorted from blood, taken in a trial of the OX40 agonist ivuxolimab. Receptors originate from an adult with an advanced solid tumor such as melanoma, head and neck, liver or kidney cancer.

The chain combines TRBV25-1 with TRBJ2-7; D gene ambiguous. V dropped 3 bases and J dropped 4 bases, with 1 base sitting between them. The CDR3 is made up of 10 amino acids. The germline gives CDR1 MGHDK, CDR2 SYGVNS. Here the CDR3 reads CASSDYEQYF. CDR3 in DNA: TGTGCCAGCAGTGATTACGAGCAGTACTTC.

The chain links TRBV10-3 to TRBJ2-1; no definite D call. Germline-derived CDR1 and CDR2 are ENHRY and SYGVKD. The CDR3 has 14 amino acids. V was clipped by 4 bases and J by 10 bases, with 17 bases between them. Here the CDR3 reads CAISGPSTQVEQFF. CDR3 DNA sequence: TGTGCCATCAGTGGGCCGTCGACTCAGGTGGAGCAGTTCTTC.

The CDR3 nucleotides read TGTGCCAGCAGCCCTATCGGTTCAACTAATGAAAAACTGTTTTTT. It encodes CASSPIGSTNEKLFF. This sequence joins TRBV5-4 and TRBJ1-4, with unresolved D. Deletions cut 4 bases from V and 0 bases from J, with 10 bases between. Germline-derived CDR1 and CDR2 are SGHNT and YYREEE (reference sequence). This CDR3 region has 15 residues.

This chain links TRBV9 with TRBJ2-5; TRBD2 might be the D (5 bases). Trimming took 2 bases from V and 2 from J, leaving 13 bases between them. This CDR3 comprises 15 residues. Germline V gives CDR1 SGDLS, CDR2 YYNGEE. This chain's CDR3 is CASSVLSSGQETQYF. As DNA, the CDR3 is TGTGCCAGCAGCGTTTTATCCAGCGGACAAGAGACCCAGTACTTC.

This CDR3 is CASSPSTGPQETQYF. In nucleotides, the CDR3 is TGTGCCAGCAGCCCCTCGACAGGGCCCCAAGAGACCCAGTACTTC. V usage is TRBV7-9 and J usage is TRBJ2-5, with 7 bases fitting TRBD1. The ends lost 5 bases at V and 1 base at J; junction bases unmatched: 7. This CDR3 is 15 amino acids long. In germline, CDR1 is SEHNR, CDR2 FQNEAQ (reference sequence).